This entry lists 21 T cell receptor beta chains sequenced from one sample in a study of PD-1 blockade in classical Hodgkin lymphoma. Profiled with immunoSEQ multiplex PCR; TCRdb holds only in-frame clones, not every one. The table records about 15,000 clones, 65% of them present only once. Exposure to brentuximab vedotin varied, and each patient had relapsed following autologous stem cell transplantation. Source: peripheral blood mononuclear cells (PBMCs), taken before the second cycle of nivolumab. The receptors shown here come from a human donor with classical Hodgkin lymphoma.

This sequence joins TRBV5-5 and TRBJ1-5; D not resolved. Germline V gene data show CDR1 as SGHKS and CDR2 as YYEKEE (reference sequence). The CDR3 covers 16 residues. V was shortened by 2 bases and J by 1 base, with 13 bases between the two germline ends. CDR3 nucleotide sequence: TGTGCCAGCAGCTTTGATTCCGGTCGAAGCAATCAGCCCCAGCATTTT. As protein: CASSFDSGRSNQPQHF.

The chain uses TRBV11-2 and TRBJ2-1; 9 bases fit TRBD2. The trim removed 5 bases at V and 6 bases at J, leaving 8 bases unmatched. Germline V lookup: CDR1 SGHAT, CDR2 FQNNGV. This CDR3 is 15 amino acids long. CDR3 region: CASSALAGDGNEQFF. CDR3 nucleotide sequence: TGTGCCAGCAGCGCGTTAGCGGGAGACGGCAATGAGCAGTTCTTC. The variable domain in full, completed from reference TRBV11-2 and TRBJ2-1, reads EAGVAQSPRYKIIEKRQSVAFWCNPISGHATLYWYQQILGQGPKLLIQFQNNGVVDDSQLPKDRFSAERLKGVDSTLKIQPAKLEDSAVYLCASSALAGDGNEQFFGPGTRLTVL.

V usage is TRBV5-8 and J usage is TRBJ1-1; the match to TRBD1 covers 7 bases. Trimming at V came to 0 bases and at J to 0 bases, leaving 5 bases not matched to a gene. Germline V gene lookup returns CDR1 SGHTS and CDR2 YDEGEE. This CDR3 is 16 amino acids long. For the CDR3, the DNA is TGTGCCAGCAGCTTGGGCTGGGACAGTCTGAACACTGAAGCTTTCTTT. Translated: CASSLGWDSLNTEAFF.

The chain carries TRBV7-8 and TRBJ1-5; 8 nucleotides align to TRBD1. V gave up 5 bases and J gave up 2 bases; unmatched junction bases: 5. From germline, CDR1 is SGHVS and CDR2 FQNEAQ. The CDR3 loop spans 15 amino acids. The CDR3 bases are TGTGCCAGCAGCAGGACAGGGTTGGGCAATCAGCCCCAGCATTTT. This translates into CASSRTGLGNQPQHF.

In this sample, this clone turned up a few times. The rearrangement uses TRBV6-5 and TRBJ1-2; the D gene is possibly TRBD1 (5 bases). Germline-derived CDR1 and CDR2 are MNHEY and SVGAGI. With 7 bases removed from V and 3 bases from J, the gap between germline ends came to 15 bases. The CDR3 runs 14 residues. CDR3 DNA: TGTGCCAGCACCAACTCGGCGACAGACTATGGCTACACCTTC. This translates into CASTNSATDYGYTF.

The rearrangement links TRBV11-2 to TRBJ1-1; 9 nucleotides match TRBD1. Germline CDR1 reads SGHAT; CDR2 reads FQNNGV. This CDR3 is 14 amino acids long. V shed 5 bases and J 4 bases; nucleotides not matched to a gene: 5. DNA for the CDR3: TGTGCCAGCAGCCATGGGACAGGGACCACTGAAGCTTTCTTT. As protein: CASSHGTGTTEAFF.

This chain links TRBV27 with TRBJ2-5; D is ambiguous. Germline lookup yields CDR1 MNHEY and CDR2 SMNVEV (reference sequence). The CDR3 consists of 15 residues. Trimming left V 4 bases short and J 7 bases short, with 19 bases between. The CDR3 DNA follows: TGTGCCAGCAGTTCATCCCCGGACGCCCGGAGGACCCAGTACTTC. This encodes CASSSSPDARRTQYF.

V and J are TRBV10-3 and TRBJ2-7, with D perhaps given as TRBD1 or TRBD2 (5 bases each). Looked up from germline, CDR1 is ENHRY and CDR2 is SYGVKD. CDR3 size: 14 residues. V lost 2 bases to trimming and J lost 2 bases, with 10 bases between them. The CDR3 reads CAISERGTTYEQYF. The CDR3 nucleotides read TGTGCCATCAGTGAGCGGGGCACAACCTACGAGCAGTACTTC.

This chain links TRBV7-2 with TRBJ2-2; 9 positions match TRBD1. CDR3 length equals 18 residues. With V trimmed by 5 bases and J by 2 bases, 12 bases remained unmatched. Germline CDR1 is SGHTA and CDR2 is FQGNSA. The CDR3 region has the DNA TGTGCCAGCAGCCAGGATCTCGGGACAGGGTTAAACACCGGGGAGCTGTTTTTT. Protein: CASSQDLGTGLNTGELFF.

This clone was seen more than once but under ten times. The V call is TRBV19, the J call TRBJ2-3; a weak D match, TRBD2 (6 bases). This CDR3 has 17 residues. Looked up from germline, CDR1 is LNHDA and CDR2 is SQIVND (reference sequence). Trimming left V 0 bases short and J 5 bases short, with 18 bases between. CDR3 DNA: TGTGCCAGTAGTATAGATCCGGCGGGGCTAGCAGGAGATACGCAGTATTTT. It specifies CASSIDPAGLAGDTQYF.

The chain combines TRBV25-1 with TRBJ2-1, with unresolved D. V was cut by 6 bases and J by 7 bases, with 22 bases left in between. Germline CDR1 reads MGHDK; CDR2 reads SYGVNS. This CDR3 region has 16 residues. CDR3 coding DNA: TGTGCCAGCAGCGACCCGACGTCACCTGTTAGGAATGAGCAGTTCTTC. It specifies CASSDPTSPVRNEQFF.

This clone was seen a single time. Other DNA sequences in this sample translate to the same CDR3. This rearrangement joins TRBV13 to TRBJ2-7; D call uncertain. Germline values: CDR1 PRHDT, CDR2 FYEKMQ (reference sequence). The CDR3 is 12 amino acids. The ends were cut back, 3 bases at V and 3 bases at J, with 6 bases in the middle. CDR3 in DNA: TGTGCCAGCAGCTTCCGTAGCTACGAGCAGTACTTC. Its protein is CASSFRSYEQYF.

The rearrangement joins TRBV6-5 to TRBJ2-1; D uncertain. Germline values: CDR1 MNHEY, CDR2 SVGAGI. The CDR3 spans 11 residues. Trimming removed 0 bases from V and 10 bases from J, with 4 bases in between. The CDR3 DNA follows: TGTGCCAGCAGTTACTCTTGGGAGCAGTTCTTC. Translation gives CASSYSWEQFF.

The chain joins TRBV11-2 to TRBJ2-5, with a weak D call TRBD2 (6 bases). The CDR3 has 13 amino acids. The germline V gene has CDR1 SGHAT and CDR2 FQNNGV. Trimming stripped 5 bases from V and 1 base from J, with 8 bases between. Written as DNA, the CDR3 is TGTGCCAGCAGCGGGGGACTCCAAGAGACCCAGTACTTC. Translating it yields CASSGGLQETQYF. Using reference TRBV11-2 and TRBJ2-5 for the parts outside the CDR3, the full variable domain is EAGVAQSPRYKIIEKRQSVAFWCNPISGHATLYWYQQILGQGPKLLIQFQNNGVVDDSQLPKDRFSAERLKGVDSTLKIQPAKLEDSAVYLCASSGGLQETQYFGPGTRLLVL.

There are a few counts of this clone. The CDR3 DNA reads as TGCAGCGTTGAGCTAAAAGGAAGGGGGAACACCGGGGAGCTGTTTTTT. As protein: CSVELKGRGNTGELFF. The chain links TRBV29-1 to TRBJ2-2; D perhaps matches TRBD1 (5 bases). The CDR3 extends over 16 amino acids. CDR1 and CDR2 from the germline V gene are SQVTM and ANQGSEA. V lost 3 bases and J 1 base, leaving 15 bases between the germline ends.

The table lists this clone with a few counts. The gene calls are TRBV7-2 and TRBJ2-7; TRBD2 agrees at 9 bases. This CDR3 has 16 residues. Germline assignment: CDR1 SGHTA and CDR2 FQGNSA. The V and J ends lost 1 base and 4 bases, in that order; junction bases with no gene match: 8. The CDR3 DNA reads TGTGCCAGCAGCTTAGGAGCGGGACTAGCCATTTACGAGCAGTACTTC. Residues: CASSLGAGLAIYEQYF.

The chain is built from TRBV6-6 and TRBJ2-7; D is ambiguous. The CDR3 has 14 residues. Trimming took 6 bases from V and 5 from J, leaving 17 bases between them. CDR1 is MNHNY, CDR2 SVGAGI, per germline (reference sequence). The CDR3 here is CASSRWGLSNEQYF. The CDR3 DNA reads as TGTGCCAGCAGCCGATGGGGTCTTTCCAACGAGCAGTACTTC.

The V call is TRBV29-1, the J call TRBJ2-3; D remains ambiguous. The V gene's germline CDR1 is SQVTM and CDR2 ANQGSEA. This CDR3 is built from 14 residues. V lost 2 bases to trimming and J lost 2 bases, with 11 bases between them. The CDR3 DNA reads TGCAGCGTTGAAAACTGGGGTTTCACAGATACGCAGTATTTT. It yields the protein CSVENWGFTDTQYF.

This chain links TRBV15 with TRBJ1-5, with TRBD1 matching 9 bases. Germline CDR1 and CDR2: LNHNV and YYDKDF (reference sequence). Trimming at V came to 1 base and at J to 3 bases, leaving 4 bases not matched to a gene. This CDR3 is built from 16 residues. DNA for the CDR3: TGTGCCACCAGCAGAGGGGACAGGGATTCCAATCAGCCCCAGCATTTT. Its protein is CATSRGDRDSNQPQHF. Full variable domain (outside the CDR3, taken from reference TRBV15 and TRBJ1-5): DAMVIQNPRYQVTQFGKPVTLSCSQTLNHNVMYWYQQKSSQAPKLLFHYYDKDFNNEADTPDNFQSRRPNTSFCFLDIRSPGLGDTAMYLCATSRGDRDSNQPQHFGDGTRLSIL.

This chain links TRBV5-4 with TRBJ2-7; D gene ambiguous. With 0 bases removed from V and 5 bases from J, the gap between germline ends came to 15 bases. CDR3 length: 15 residues. Germline-derived CDR1 and CDR2 are SGHNT and YYREEE (reference sequence). The CDR3 protein is CASSLAPSPKDEQYF. Here the CDR3 DNA reads TGTGCCAGCAGCTTGGCTCCGTCTCCTAAGGACGAGCAGTACTTC.

CDR3 in DNA: TGTGCCAGCAGCCCTAGAGGGGTCCAAAACTATGGCTACACCTTC. This codes for CASSPRGVQNYGYTF. The V call is TRBV7-6, the J call TRBJ1-2, with a possible D match to TRBD1 (5 bases). The germline gives CDR1 SGHVS, CDR2 FNYEAQ. The ends were cut back, 5 bases at V and 2 bases at J, with 15 bases in the middle. The CDR3 contains 15 residues.